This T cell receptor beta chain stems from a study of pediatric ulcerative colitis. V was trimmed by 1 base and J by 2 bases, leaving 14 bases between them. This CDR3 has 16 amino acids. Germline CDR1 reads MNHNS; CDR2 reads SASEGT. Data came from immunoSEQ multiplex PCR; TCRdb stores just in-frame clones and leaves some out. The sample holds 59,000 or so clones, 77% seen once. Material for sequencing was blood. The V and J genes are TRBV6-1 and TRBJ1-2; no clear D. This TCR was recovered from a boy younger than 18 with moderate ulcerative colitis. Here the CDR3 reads CASSEVLGGKNYGYTF. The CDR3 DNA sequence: TGTGCCAGCAGTGAAGTCCTGGGAGGGAAAAACTATGGCTACACCTTC.